This T cell receptor (beta chain) was sequenced in a study of control samples from healthy donors and cancer patients. The CDR3 loop spans 15 amino acids. Trimming cost V 2 bases and J 2 bases, with 13 bases left between them. Germline CDR1 is SGHVS and CDR2 is FNYEAQ. This clone occurred once. Libraries were prepared by immunoSEQ multiplex PCR; TCRdb keeps only in-frame clonotypes and omits some of them. Among around 180,000 clones, 94% were seen once, and the ten largest hold 1.3%. The clonotype originates from a woman aged 18-35 years in good health. The sample consisted of blood. The rearrangement links TRBV7-6 to TRBJ2-7, with D unclear. The CDR3 DNA is TGTGCCAGCAGCTTAAGAGACTTCCCTCCCTACGAGCAGTACTTC. Its protein is CASSLRDFPPYEQYF.